These 20 T cell receptor beta chains were sequenced from one sample in a study of T cells in Graves' hyperthyroidism and ophthalmopathy. Authors of the study amplified TCR beta CDR3 regions from RNA transcripts. First-round RT-PCR with HTBI primers amplified the TCR CDR3 region. MiXCR, applied by TCRdb to the multiplex PCR reads, yields one record per CDR3 protein. The sample includes under 550,000 distinct CDR3 sequences, approximately 20% of them seen just once. Specimen: blood. The source of these receptors is a man aged 40-49 years with Graves' ophthalmopathy.

The chain is built from TRBV11-1 and TRBJ1-1; 7 positions agree with TRBD1. The CDR3 is 15 residues long. CDR1 is SGHAT, CDR2 FQDESV, per germline (reference sequence). The V gene end was trimmed by 3 bases and the J gene end by 4 bases; junction bases not matched to a gene: 8. The CDR3 DNA is TGTGCCAGCAGCTTCAGGGGGGTACAAGGCACTGAAGCTTTCTTT. Amino acid sequence: CASSFRGVQGTEAFF.

The V gene is TRBV6-2 or TRBV6-3, the J gene TRBJ2-5, with D perhaps being TRBD1 or TRBD2 (5 bases each). V dropped 7 bases and J dropped 13 bases, with 22 bases sitting between them. Germline values: CDR1 MNHEY, CDR2 SVGEGT. The CDR3 length is 13 residues. CDR3 in amino acids: CASTLGFGTFTYF. For the CDR3, the DNA is TGTGCCAGCACCCTTGGTTTTGGGACCTTCACGTACTTC.

This clonotype has a count of ten or more. The chain couples TRBV2 to TRBJ2-7; 9 bases align to TRBD1. This CDR3 comprises 14 residues. The trim removed 6 bases at V and 4 bases at J, leaving 7 bases unmatched. Germline CDR1 is SNHLY and CDR2 is FYNNEI. This CDR3 reads CASSPRDRVYEQYF. CDR3 sequence (DNA): TGTGCCAGCAGCCCCCGGGACAGGGTTTACGAGCAGTACTTC.

The V and J genes are TRBV20-1 and TRBJ2-7, with 11 bases identical to TRBD1. In germline, CDR1 is DFQATT, CDR2 SNEGSKA (reference sequence). The CDR3 sequence is 13 residues long. The trim removed 6 bases at V and 3 bases at J, leaving 4 bases unmatched. CDR3 in DNA: TGCAGTGCCACCGGGACAGGGGGCTACGAGCAGTACTTC. It encodes CSATGTGGYEQYF.

This chain connects TRBV5-1 to TRBJ2-1; 7 bases align to TRBD2. The junction had 13 bases not matched to a gene; V was cut back by 3 bases and J by 10 bases. CDR1 is SGHRS and CDR2 is YFSETQ in the germline V gene. The CDR3 totals 15 residues. The CDR3 DNA follows: TGCGCCAGCAGCTCTAATAGCGGGCTGCTGCGGGAGCAGTTCTTC. Amino acid sequence: CASSSNSGLLREQFF.

The sample holds many counts of this clonotype. One junction end disagrees with the germline gene, perhaps due to a read error. The chain recombines TRBV15 with TRBJ2-1; D remains ambiguous. CDR3 length: 16 residues. Germline CDR1 is LNHNV and CDR2 is YYDKDF (reference sequence). The CDR3 DNA is TGTGCCACCAGCCGAGACGTGGATTTGGGGTACAATGAGCAGTTCTTC. This encodes CATSRDVDLGYNEQFF.

The table lists this clonotype with a few counts. The rearrangement joins TRBV29-1 to TRBJ1-4; 8 positions match TRBD1. J lost 8 bases, V lost 6 bases, and 8 bases had no gene match. The CDR3 covers 13 residues. CDR1 is SQVTM and CDR2 is ANQGSEA in the germline V gene. The CDR3 region has the DNA TGCAGCGTGGCTGACAGGGGTGACGAAAAACTGTTTTTT. The encoded protein is CSVADRGDEKLFF.

This clonotype came up many times. This chain uses TRBV6-2 or TRBV6-3 with TRBJ2-7; tentatively, D is TRBD2 (6 bases). The CDR3 totals 15 residues. V was pared by 2 bases and J by 3 bases, with 14 bases between. Germline V lookup: CDR1 MNHEY, CDR2 SVGEGT. The CDR3 DNA follows: TGTGCCAGCAGTTACGATGGGACTTCCTTCTACGAGCAGTACTTC. Protein sequence: CASSYDGTSFYEQYF.

This clonotype was counted between two and nine times. The chain is built from TRBV29-1 and TRBJ1-1; D ambiguous. The CDR3 has 13 residues. V lost 7 bases and J lost 0, with 12 bases in between. CDR1 is SQVTM, CDR2 ANQGSEA, per germline. The CDR3: CSARTRMNTEAFF. CDR3 in DNA: TGCAGCGCACGGACCCGAATGAACACTGAAGCTTTCTTT.

As concerns this clonotype: A much bigger clone sits one base away, suggesting this may be a read error. The chain uses TRBV3-1 and TRBJ1-1; D not resolved. This CDR3 has 15 residues. Germline V lookup: CDR1 LGHDT, CDR2 YNNKEL (reference sequence). CDR3 bases: TGTACCAGCAGCCAAGAGAAGGCCTGGAACACTGAAGCTTTCTTT. This gives the protein CTSSQEKAWNTEAFF.

The rearrangement joins TRBV20-1 to TRBJ2-7, with TRBD2 matching over 8 bases. Germline values: CDR1 DFQATT, CDR2 SNEGSKA (reference sequence). This CDR3 contains 12 residues. Germline trimming cut 6 bases from V and 2 bases from J; bases unmatched to any gene: 3. In DNA, the CDR3 is TGCAGTGCGGTGGGACTAGCCTACGAGCAGTACTTC. Translation: CSAVGLAYEQYF.

The J gene is TRBJ1-1, the V gene TRBV19; D is ambiguous. Germline CDR1 reads LNHDA; CDR2 reads SQIVND (reference sequence). This CDR3 is 15 amino acids long. V was clipped by 5 bases and J by 0 bases, with 13 bases between them. The CDR3 DNA reads TGTGCCAGTAGTGGCCGTGGGGTAATGAACACTGAAGCTTTCTTT. Amino acids: CASSGRGVMNTEAFF.

At least ten counts were recorded for this clonotype. This rearrangement joins TRBV11-2 to TRBJ1-6; D gene unclear. The CDR3 totals 14 residues. Trimming pared 3 bases from V and 7 bases from J, leaving 10 bases between. The germline V gene has CDR1 SGHAT and CDR2 FQNNGV. The CDR3 sequence is CASSLDGLNSPLHF. As DNA, the CDR3 is TGTGCCAGCAGCTTGGACGGATTAAATTCACCCCTCCACTTT.

This clonotype was observed at least ten times. The CDR3 sequence is CASSVSSGSVTDTQYF. The CDR3, as DNA: TGTGCCAGCAGTGTATCGAGCGGGAGCGTCACAGATACGCAGTATTTT. J is TRBJ2-3 and V is TRBV2; 8 positions agree with TRBD2. This CDR3 is built from 16 residues. Trimming removed 4 bases from V and 2 bases from J; junction bases left unmatched: 8. The germline CDR1 and CDR2 sequences are SNHLY and FYNNEI.

About this clonotype itself: A much bigger clone sits one base away, suggesting this may be a read error. This chain joins TRBV18 and TRBJ1-5; TRBD1 might be the D (6 bases). V gave up 8 bases and J gave up 7 bases, with 18 bases separating them. The CDR3 covers 14 residues. In germline, CDR1 is KGHSH, CDR2 LQKENI. The CDR3 loop reads CASPRTGTEQPQHF. The CDR3 DNA reads TGTGCCAGCCCCCGAACAGGGACGGAGCAGCCCCAGCATTTT.

This clonotype has just a few counts. This chain joins TRBV27 and TRBJ1-1, with D maybe TRBD1 (5 bases). With 6 bases removed from V and 11 bases from J, the gap between germline ends came to 16 bases. Germline-derived CDR1 and CDR2 are MNHEY and SMNVEV (reference sequence). The CDR3 runs 12 residues. CDR3 in amino acids: CASRPSGGLAFF. CDR3 coding DNA: TGTGCCAGCAGGCCAAGTGGGGGATTGGCTTTCTTT.

This clonotype was seen at least ten times. V and J are TRBV5-8 and TRBJ2-5, with a possible D match to TRBD1 (5 bases). Trimming left V 4 bases short and J 6 bases short, with 16 bases between. The CDR3 sequence is 14 residues long. Germline V lookup: CDR1 SGHTS, CDR2 YDEGEE. In DNA, the CDR3 is TGTGCCAGCAGCGCCTACAGGAACCTACAGACCCAGTACTTC. It specifies CASSAYRNLQTQYF.

This clonotype has a count of ten or more. V and J are TRBV28 and TRBJ2-7; TRBD2 matches at 10 bases. This CDR3 is 15 amino acids long. V lost 3 bases and J lost 3; bases outside the gene matches: 5. The germline CDR1 and CDR2 sequences are MDHEN and SYDVKM. The CDR3 sequence: CASSLGLAGDYEQYF. The CDR3 nucleotides read TGTGCCAGCAGTTTGGGGCTAGCGGGAGACTACGAGCAGTACTTC.

This clonotype showed up many times. V and J are TRBV27 and TRBJ2-2; D possibly matches TRBD1 or TRBD2 (5 bases each). Trimming pared 8 bases from V and 3 bases from J, leaving 16 bases between. This CDR3 comprises 15 residues. Germline CDR1 is MNHEY and CDR2 is SMNVEV (reference sequence). This CDR3 is CASRRGGLDTGELFF. The CDR3 DNA sequence: TGTGCCAGCCGTCGTGGGGGTCTGGACACCGGGGAGCTGTTTTTT.

This clonotype has ten or more counts. The gene calls are TRBV5-1 and TRBJ2-4; 10 bases align to TRBD1. V lost 0 bases, J lost 5 bases, and 8 bases stayed unmatched. The germline V gene has CDR1 SGHRS and CDR2 YFSETQ. CDR3 size: 17 residues. As DNA, the CDR3 is TGCGCCAGCAGCTTGGCGGTTACCGGGACAGGGGAAAACATTCAGTACTTC. This translates into CASSLAVTGTGENIQYF.